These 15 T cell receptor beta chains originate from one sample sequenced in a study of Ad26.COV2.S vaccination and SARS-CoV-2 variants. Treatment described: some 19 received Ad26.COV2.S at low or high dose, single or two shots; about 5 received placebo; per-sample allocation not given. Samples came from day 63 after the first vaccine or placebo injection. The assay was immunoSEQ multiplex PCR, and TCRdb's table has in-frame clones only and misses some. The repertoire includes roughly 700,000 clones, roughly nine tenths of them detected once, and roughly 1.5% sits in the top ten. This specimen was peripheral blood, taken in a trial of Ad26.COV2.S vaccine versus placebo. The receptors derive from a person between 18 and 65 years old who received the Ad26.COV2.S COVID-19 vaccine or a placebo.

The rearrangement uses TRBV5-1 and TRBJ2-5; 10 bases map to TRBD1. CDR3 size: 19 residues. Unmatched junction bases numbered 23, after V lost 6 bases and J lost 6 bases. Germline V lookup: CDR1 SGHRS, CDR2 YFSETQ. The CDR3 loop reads CASTHRDRGPSPRKQTQYF. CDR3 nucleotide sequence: TGCGCCAGCACTCATCGGGACAGGGGCCCTTCCCCACGCAAACAGACCCAGTACTTC.

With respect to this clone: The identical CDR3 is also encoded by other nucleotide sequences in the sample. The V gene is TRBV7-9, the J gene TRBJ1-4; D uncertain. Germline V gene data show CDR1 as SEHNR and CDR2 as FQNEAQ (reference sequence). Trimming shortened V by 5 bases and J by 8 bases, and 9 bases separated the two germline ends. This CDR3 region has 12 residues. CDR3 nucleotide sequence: TGTGCCAGCAGCCCAGGAGGGGAAAAACTGTTTTTT. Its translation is CASSPGGEKLFF.

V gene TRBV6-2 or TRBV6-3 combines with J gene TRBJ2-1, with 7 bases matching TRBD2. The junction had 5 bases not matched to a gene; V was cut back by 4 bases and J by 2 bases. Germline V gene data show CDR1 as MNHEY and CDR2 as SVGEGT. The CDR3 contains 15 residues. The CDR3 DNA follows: TGTGCCAGCAGTTTTGGCGGGAGCCCCTACAATGAGCAGTTCTTC. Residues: CASSFGGSPYNEQFF.

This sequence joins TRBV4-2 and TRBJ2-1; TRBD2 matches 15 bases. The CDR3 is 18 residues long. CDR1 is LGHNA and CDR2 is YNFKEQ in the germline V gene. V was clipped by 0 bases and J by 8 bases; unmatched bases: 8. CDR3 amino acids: CASSQEGGGTSGRHEQFF. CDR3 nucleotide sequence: TGTGCCAGCAGCCAAGAAGGAGGCGGGACTAGCGGGAGGCATGAGCAGTTCTTC.

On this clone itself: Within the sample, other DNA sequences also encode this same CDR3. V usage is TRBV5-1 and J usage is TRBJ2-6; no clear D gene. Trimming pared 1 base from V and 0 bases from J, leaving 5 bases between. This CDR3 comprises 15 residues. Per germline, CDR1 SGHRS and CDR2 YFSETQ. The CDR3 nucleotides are TGCGCCAGCAGCTTGTCTCTCTCTGGGGCCAACGTCCTGACTTTC. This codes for CASSLSLSGANVLTF. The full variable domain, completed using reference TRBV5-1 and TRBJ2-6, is KAGVTQTPRYLIKTRGQQVTLSCSPISGHRSVSWYQQTPGQGLQFLFEYFSETQRNKGNFPGRFSGRQFSNSRSEMNVSTLELGDSALYLCASSLSLSGANVLTFGAGSRLTVL.

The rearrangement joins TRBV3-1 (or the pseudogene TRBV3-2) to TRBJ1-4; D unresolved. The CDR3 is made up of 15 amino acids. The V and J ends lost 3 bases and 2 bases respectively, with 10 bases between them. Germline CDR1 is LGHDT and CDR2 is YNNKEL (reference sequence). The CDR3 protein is CASSQNGWTNEKLFF. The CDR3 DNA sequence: TGTGCCAGCAGCCAGAACGGGTGGACTAATGAAAAACTGTTTTTT.

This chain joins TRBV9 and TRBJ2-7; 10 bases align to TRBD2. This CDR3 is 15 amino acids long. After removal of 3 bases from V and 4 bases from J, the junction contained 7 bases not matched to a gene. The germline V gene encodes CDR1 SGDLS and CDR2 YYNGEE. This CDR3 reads CASSAGLADRYEQYF. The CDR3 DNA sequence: TGTGCCAGCAGCGCCGGACTAGCGGACCGATACGAGCAGTACTTC.

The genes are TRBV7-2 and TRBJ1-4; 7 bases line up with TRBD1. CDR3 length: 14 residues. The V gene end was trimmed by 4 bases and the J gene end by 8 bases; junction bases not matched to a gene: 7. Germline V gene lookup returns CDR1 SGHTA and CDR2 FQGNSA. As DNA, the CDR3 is TGTGCCAGCAGCTATTCAGGGGGATCGGAAAAACTGTTTTTT. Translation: CASSYSGGSEKLFF. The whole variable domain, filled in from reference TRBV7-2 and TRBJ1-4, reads GAGVSQSPSNKVTEKGKDVELRCDPISGHTALYWYRQSLGQGLEFLIYFQGNSAPDKSGLPSDRFSAERTGGSVSTLTIQRTQQEDSAVYLCASSYSGGSEKLFFGSGTQLSVL.

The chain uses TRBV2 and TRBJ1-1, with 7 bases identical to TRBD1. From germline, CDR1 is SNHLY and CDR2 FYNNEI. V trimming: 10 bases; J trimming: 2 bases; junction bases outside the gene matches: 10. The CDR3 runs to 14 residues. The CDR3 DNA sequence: TGTGCCACCTCAGGGGGACTTCCTAACACTGAAGCTTTCTTT. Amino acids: CATSGGLPNTEAFF.

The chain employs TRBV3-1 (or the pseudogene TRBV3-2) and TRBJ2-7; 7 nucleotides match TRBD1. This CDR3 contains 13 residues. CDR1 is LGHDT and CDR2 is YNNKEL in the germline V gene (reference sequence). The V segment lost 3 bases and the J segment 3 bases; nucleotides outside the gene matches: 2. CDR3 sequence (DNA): TGTGCCAGCAGCCAGACAGGGCGCTACGAGCAGTACTTC. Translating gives CASSQTGRYEQYF.

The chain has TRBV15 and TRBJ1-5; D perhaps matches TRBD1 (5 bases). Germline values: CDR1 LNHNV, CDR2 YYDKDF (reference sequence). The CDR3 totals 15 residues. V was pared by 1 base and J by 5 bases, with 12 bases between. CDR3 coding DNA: TGTGCCACCAGCAGAGGGCTAGGGGAGTATCAGCCCCAGCATTTT. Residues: CATSRGLGEYQPQHF.

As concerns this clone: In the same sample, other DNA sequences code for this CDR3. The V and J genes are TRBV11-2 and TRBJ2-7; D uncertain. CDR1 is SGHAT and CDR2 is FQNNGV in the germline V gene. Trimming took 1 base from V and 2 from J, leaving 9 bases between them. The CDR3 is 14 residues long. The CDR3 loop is CASSLGSGAYEQYF. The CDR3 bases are TGTGCCAGCAGCTTAGGATCAGGAGCCTACGAGCAGTACTTC.

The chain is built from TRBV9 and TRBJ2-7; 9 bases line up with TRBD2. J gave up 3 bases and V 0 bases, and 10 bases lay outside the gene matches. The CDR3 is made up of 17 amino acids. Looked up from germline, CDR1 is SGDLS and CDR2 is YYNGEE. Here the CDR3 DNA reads TGTGCCAGCAGCGTAGGCCCAAGGCGGGAGGGCTACTACGAGCAGTACTTC. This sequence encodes CASSVGPRREGYYEQYF.

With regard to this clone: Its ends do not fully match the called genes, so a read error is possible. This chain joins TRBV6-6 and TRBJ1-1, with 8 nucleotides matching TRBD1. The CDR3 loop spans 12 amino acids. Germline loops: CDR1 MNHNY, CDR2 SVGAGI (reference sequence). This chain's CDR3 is CASSYSGTGEGF. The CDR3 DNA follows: TGTGCCAGCAGTTACTCCGGGACAGGTGAGGGGTTT.

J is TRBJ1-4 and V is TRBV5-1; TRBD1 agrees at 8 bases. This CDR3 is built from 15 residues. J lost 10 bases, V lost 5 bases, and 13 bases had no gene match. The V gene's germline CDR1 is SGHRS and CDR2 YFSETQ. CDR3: CASRTDPGGAGKLFF. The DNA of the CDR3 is TGCGCCAGCAGAACTGACCCAGGGGGCGCCGGAAAACTGTTTTTT.